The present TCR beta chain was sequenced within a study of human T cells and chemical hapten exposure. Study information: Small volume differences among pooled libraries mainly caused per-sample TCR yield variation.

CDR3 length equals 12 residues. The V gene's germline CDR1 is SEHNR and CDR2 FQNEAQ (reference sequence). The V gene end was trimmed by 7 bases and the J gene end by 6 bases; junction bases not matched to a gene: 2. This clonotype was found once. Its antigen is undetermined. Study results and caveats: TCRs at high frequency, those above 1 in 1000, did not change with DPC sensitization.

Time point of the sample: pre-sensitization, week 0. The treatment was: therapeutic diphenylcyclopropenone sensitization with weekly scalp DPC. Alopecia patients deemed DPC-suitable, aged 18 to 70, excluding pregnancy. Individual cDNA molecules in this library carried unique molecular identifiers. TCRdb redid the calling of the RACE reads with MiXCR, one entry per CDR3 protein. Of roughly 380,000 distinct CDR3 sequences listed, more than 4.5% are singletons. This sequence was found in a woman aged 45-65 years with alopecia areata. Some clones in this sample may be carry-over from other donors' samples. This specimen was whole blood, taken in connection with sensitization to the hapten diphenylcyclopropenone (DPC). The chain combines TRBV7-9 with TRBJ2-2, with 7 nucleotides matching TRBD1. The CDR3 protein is CASTGTAGELFF. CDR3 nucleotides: TGTGCCAGCACCGGGACAGCCGGGGAGCTGTTTTTT.